A single sample gave rise to the 14 T cell receptor beta chains below, sequenced in a study of cytomegalovirus exposure and HLA in healthy donors. TCRdb's copy holds only in-frame clones and misses some; the assay was immunoSEQ multiplex PCR. Of about 120,000 clones listed, approximately 90% are singletons. The sample was PBMCs. These receptors were obtained from a man aged 18 to 30 in good health and CMV-seropositive.

The chain couples TRBV19 to TRBJ1-1; 7 bases align to TRBD1. Germline CDR1 reads LNHDA; CDR2 reads SQIVND (reference sequence). The length of the CDR3 is 13 residues. With V trimmed by 4 bases and J by 5 bases, 4 bases remained unmatched. CDR3: CASSTGGITEAFF. The CDR3 nucleotides read TGTGCCAGTAGTACAGGGGGGATTACTGAAGCTTTCTTT.

The chain uses TRBV7-8 and TRBJ2-1; the match to TRBD1 covers 7 bases. This CDR3 comprises 15 residues. V trimming: 3 bases; J trimming: 0 bases; junction bases outside the gene matches: 2. Germline V gene lookup returns CDR1 SGHVS and CDR2 FQNEAQ. This CDR3 is CASSLTGHSYNEQFF. For the CDR3, the DNA is TGTGCCAGCAGCTTGACAGGGCACTCCTACAATGAGCAGTTCTTC.

J is TRBJ1-5 and V is TRBV27; D is unresolved. From germline, CDR1 is MNHEY and CDR2 SMNVEV (reference sequence). Trimming cost V 3 bases and J 4 bases, with 4 bases left between them. The length of the CDR3 is 12 residues. CDR3 loop: CASSFSNQPQHF. CDR3 coding DNA: TGTGCCAGCAGTTTTTCGAATCAGCCCCAGCATTTT.

The rearrangement links TRBV6-5 to TRBJ1-3; D gene uncertain. Germline CDR1 and CDR2: MNHEY and SVGAGI. This CDR3 spans 11 amino acids. The ends were cut back, 10 bases at V and 8 bases at J, with 12 bases in the middle. The CDR3 DNA is TGTGCCACCCGTTTCGTAGACACCATATATTTT. Amino acids: CATRFVDTIYF.

The chain links TRBV5-1 to TRBJ1-1; 11 bases fit TRBD1. CDR1 is SGHRS, CDR2 YFSETQ, per germline. V trimming: 2 bases; J trimming: 4 bases; junction bases outside the gene matches: 4. The CDR3 length is 15 residues. This CDR3 is CASSFTGTGGTEAFF. The DNA for the CDR3 is TGCGCCAGCAGCTTTACTGGGACAGGGGGCACTGAAGCTTTCTTT.

CDR3: CASSDSGTGYYEQYF. Here the CDR3 DNA reads TGCGCCAGCAGTGATTCCGGGACAGGGTACTACGAGCAGTACTTC. The chain joins TRBV10-1 to TRBJ2-7; 9 positions agree with TRBD1. V shed 3 bases and J 3 bases; nucleotides not matched to a gene: 6. The CDR3 spans 15 residues. Germline lookup yields CDR1 WNHNN and CDR2 SYGVQD (reference sequence).

The chain employs TRBV2 and TRBJ1-1; TRBD1 matches 7 bases. The junction had 6 bases not matched to a gene; V was cut back by 7 bases and J by 1 base. This CDR3 has 14 amino acids. Per germline, CDR1 SNHLY and CDR2 FYNNEI. This CDR3 is CASTGTEWNTEAFF. The CDR3 DNA sequence: TGTGCCAGCACTGGGACAGAGTGGAACACTGAAGCTTTCTTT.

The rearrangement joins TRBV27 to TRBJ1-4, with D perhaps TRBD1 (5 bases). Trimming removed 5 bases from V and 7 bases from J, with 17 bases in between. The CDR3 spans 15 residues. From germline, CDR1 is MNHEY and CDR2 SMNVEV (reference sequence). DNA of the CDR3: TGTGCCAGCAGTCCCCGGGGGGGGAGGGGTGAAAAACTGTTTTTT. It encodes CASSPRGGRGEKLFF.

The chain is built from TRBV6-1 and TRBJ2-7; perhaps TRBD1 as D (6 bases). This CDR3 spans 13 amino acids. Per germline, CDR1 MNHNS and CDR2 SASEGT. Trimming stripped 5 bases from V and 3 bases from J, with 11 bases between. The CDR3 nucleotides are TGTGCCAGCAGTCACGGACAGTTCTACGAGCAGTACTTC. Its translation is CASSHGQFYEQYF.

This clone was seen just once. The chain carries TRBV4-2 and TRBJ2-1; TRBD2 matches 8 bases. The CDR3 extends over 15 amino acids. Germline lookup yields CDR1 LGHNA and CDR2 YNFKEQ. V was clipped by 6 bases and J by 8 bases; unmatched bases: 12. The CDR3 nucleotides read TGTGCCAGCAGGGCACAAAGAAGCGGGGGTTATGAGCAGTTCTTC. Protein product: CASRAQRSGGYEQFF.

The chain combines TRBV27 with TRBJ2-2; TRBD1 aligns across 9 bases. Germline V CDR1 and CDR2: MNHEY, SMNVEV (reference sequence). CDR3 length: 19 residues. The trim removed 1 base at V and 4 bases at J, leaving 13 bases unmatched. The CDR3 DNA is TGTGCCAGCAGTTTATTTTGGGGACAGGGTAAAAGTGCCACCGGGGAGCTGTTTTTT. Translated, it gives CASSLFWGQGKSATGELFF.

The chain employs TRBV7-9 and TRBJ1-4; TRBD1 agrees at 9 bases. V lost 0 bases, J lost 8 bases, and 4 bases stayed unmatched. CDR3 length: 15 residues. CDR1 and CDR2 (germline): SEHNR, FQNEAQ (reference sequence). The CDR3 coding sequence is TGTGCCAGCAGCTTAGCAAGGACAGGGGAAGAAAAACTGTTTTTT. Protein: CASSLARTGEEKLFF. Complete variable domain (other parts from reference TRBV7-9 and TRBJ1-4): DTGVSQNPRHKITKRGQNVTFRCDPISEHNRLYWYRQTLGQGPEFLTYFQNEAQLEKSRLLSDRFSAERPKGSFSTLEIQRTEQGDSAMYLCASSLARTGEEKLFFGSGTQLSVL.

This clone appeared once. J is TRBJ2-7 and V is TRBV11-2; D ambiguous. The germline V gene encodes CDR1 SGHAT and CDR2 FQNNGV. The CDR3 sequence is 13 residues long. V was cut by 0 bases and J by 5 bases, with 8 bases left in between. The CDR3 loop reads CASSLDPANEQYF. The CDR3 DNA reads as TGTGCCAGCAGCTTAGATCCAGCGAACGAGCAGTACTTC.

The CDR3 nucleotides read TGCGCCAGCAGCCAAGCCGAGGCCGTGCCGCCCAAAGAGACCCAGTACTTC. It is translated as CASSQAEAVPPKETQYF. The chain employs TRBV4-1 and TRBJ2-5; D call uncertain. The V gene lost 1 base and the J gene lost 3 bases, with 18 bases spanning the gap. The germline CDR1 and CDR2 sequences are MGHRA and YSYEKL. The CDR3 runs 17 residues.